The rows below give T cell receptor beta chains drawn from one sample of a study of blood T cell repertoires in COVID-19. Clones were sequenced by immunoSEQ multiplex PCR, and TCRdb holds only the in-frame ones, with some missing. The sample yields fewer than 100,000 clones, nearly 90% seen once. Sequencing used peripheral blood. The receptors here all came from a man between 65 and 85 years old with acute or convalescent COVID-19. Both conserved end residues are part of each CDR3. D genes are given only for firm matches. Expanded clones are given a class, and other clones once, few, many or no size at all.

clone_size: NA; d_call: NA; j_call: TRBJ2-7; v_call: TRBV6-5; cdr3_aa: CASSLRDFATYEQYF; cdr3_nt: TGTGCCAGCAGTCTCCGGGACTTCGCCACCTACGAGCAGTACTTC
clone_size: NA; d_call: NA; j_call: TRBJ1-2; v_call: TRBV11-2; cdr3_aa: CASSLDRQVGYTF; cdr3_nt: TGTGCCAGCAGCTTAGATCGACAGGTTGGCTACACCTTC
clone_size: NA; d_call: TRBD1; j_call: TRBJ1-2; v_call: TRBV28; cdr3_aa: CASSLVGQGFGYTF; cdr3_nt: TGTGCCAGCAGTTTAGTGGGACAGGGGTTTGGCTACACCTTC
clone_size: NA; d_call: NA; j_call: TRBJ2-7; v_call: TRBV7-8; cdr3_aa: CASSLVGQSYEQYF; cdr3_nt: TGTGCCAGCAGCTTAGTTGGGCAGAGCTACGAGCAGTACTTC
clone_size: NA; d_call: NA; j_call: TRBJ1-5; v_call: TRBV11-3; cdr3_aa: CASSRRCRSSNQPQHF; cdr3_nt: TGTGCCAGCAGCCGGAGGTGCAGGTCGAGCAATCAGCCCCAGCATTTT
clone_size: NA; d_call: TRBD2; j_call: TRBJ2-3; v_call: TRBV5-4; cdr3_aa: CASSFETSGGVSTDTQYF; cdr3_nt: TGTGCCAGCAGCTTCGAGACTAGCGGGGGGGTTAGCACAGATACGCAGTATTTT
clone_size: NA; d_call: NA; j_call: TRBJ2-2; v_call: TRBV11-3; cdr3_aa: CASSHYPSSGGELFF; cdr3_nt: TGTGCCAGCAGCCACTACCCTAGTAGCGGCGGGGAGCTGTTTTTT
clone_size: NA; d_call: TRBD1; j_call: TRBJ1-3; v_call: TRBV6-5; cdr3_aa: CASRGTGAPGNTIYF; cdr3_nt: TGTGCCAGCAGAGGGACAGGGGCTCCTGGAAACACCATATATTTT
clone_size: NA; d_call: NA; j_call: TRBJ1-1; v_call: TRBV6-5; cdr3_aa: CASSYWQTGNTEAFF; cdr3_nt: TGTGCCAGCAGTTACTGGCAAACGGGGAATACTGAAGCTTTCTTT
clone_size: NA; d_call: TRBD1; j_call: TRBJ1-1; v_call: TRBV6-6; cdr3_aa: CASRPGQGGEAFF; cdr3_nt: TGTGCCAGCAGACCAGGACAGGGAGGTGAAGCTTTCTTT
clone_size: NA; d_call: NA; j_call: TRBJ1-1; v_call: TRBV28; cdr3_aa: CASRGPGRRYTEAFF; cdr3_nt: TGTGCCAGCAGGGGGCCCGGTCGTAGGTACACTGAAGCTTTCTTT
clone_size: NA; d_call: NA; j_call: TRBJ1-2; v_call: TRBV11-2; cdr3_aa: CASSSDLQFGGGYTF; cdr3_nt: TGTGCCAGCAGCTCAGATTTACAATTCGGGGGGGGCTACACCTTC
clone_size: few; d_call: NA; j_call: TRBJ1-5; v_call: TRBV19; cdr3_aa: CASSATELSPQHF; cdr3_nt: TGTGCCAGTAGTGCCACGGAGTTATCGCCCCAGCATTTT
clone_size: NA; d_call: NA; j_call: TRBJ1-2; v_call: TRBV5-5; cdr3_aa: CASSQVSGGGYGYTF; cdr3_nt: TGTGCCAGCAGCCAGGTCTCGGGGGGCGGCTATGGCTACACCTTC
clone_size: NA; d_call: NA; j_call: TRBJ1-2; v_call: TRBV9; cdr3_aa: CASSRTGGGYTF; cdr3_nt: TGTGCCAGCAGCAGAACTGGCGGAGGCTACACCTTC
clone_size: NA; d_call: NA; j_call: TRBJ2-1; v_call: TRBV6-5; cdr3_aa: CASSFGQRRTNEQFF; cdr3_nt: TGTGCCAGCAGTTTCGGGCAGCGGAGGACCAATGAGCAGTTCTTC
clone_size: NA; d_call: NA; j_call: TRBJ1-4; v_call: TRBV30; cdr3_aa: CAWARSAATNEKLFF; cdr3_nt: TGTGCCTGGGCGAGGAGCGCCGCAACTAATGAAAAACTGTTTTTT
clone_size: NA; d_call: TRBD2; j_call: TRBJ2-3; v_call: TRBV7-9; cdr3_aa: CASSFLAGGPDTQYF; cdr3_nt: TGTGCCAGCAGCTTCCTAGCGGGGGGCCCAGATACGCAGTATTTT
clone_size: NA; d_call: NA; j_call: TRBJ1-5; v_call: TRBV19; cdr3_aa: CASSIDAAGDQPQHF; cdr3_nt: TGTGCCAGTAGTATAGATGCGGCGGGAGATCAGCCCCAGCATTTT
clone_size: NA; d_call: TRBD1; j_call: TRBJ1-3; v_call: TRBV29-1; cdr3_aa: CSGSTGGDGNTIYF; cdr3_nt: TGCAGCGGGAGTACAGGGGGCGATGGAAACACCATATATTTT
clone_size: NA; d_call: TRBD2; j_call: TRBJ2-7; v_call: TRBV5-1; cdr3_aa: CASSFDSGGATYEQYF; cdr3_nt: TGCGCCAGCAGCTTTGATAGCGGGGGGGCAACCTACGAGCAGTACTTC
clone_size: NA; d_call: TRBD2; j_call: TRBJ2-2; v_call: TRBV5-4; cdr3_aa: CASSPQRGGPAGELFF; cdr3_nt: TGTGCCAGCAGCCCCCAGCGGGGGGGCCCCGCCGGGGAGCTGTTTTTT
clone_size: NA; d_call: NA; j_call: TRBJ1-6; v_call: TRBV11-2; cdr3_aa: CASSSPTGRSDSPLHF; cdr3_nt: TGTGCCAGCAGCAGCCCGACAGGCCGTTCGGATTCACCCCTCCACTTT
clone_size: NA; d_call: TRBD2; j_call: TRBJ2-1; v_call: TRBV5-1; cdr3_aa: CASSLVLAGNEQFF; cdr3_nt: TGCGCCAGCAGCTTGGTTCTAGCGGGCAATGAGCAGTTCTTC
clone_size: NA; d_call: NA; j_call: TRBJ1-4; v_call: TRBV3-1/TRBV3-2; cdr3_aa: CASSGDAGPMNEKLFF; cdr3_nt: TGTGCCAGCAGCGGAGACGCGGGACCGATGAATGAAAAACTGTTTTTT
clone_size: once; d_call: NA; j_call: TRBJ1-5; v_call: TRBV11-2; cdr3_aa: CASSVNRDLQPQHF; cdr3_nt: TGTGCCAGCAGCGTTAACAGGGATCTTCAGCCCCAGCATTTT
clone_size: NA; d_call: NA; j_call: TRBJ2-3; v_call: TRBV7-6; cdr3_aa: CASTGFSTDTQYF; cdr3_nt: TGTGCCAGTACAGGGTTTAGCACAGATACGCAGTATTTT
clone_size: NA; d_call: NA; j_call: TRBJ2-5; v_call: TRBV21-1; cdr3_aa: CASSKEGDTETQYF; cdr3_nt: TGTGCCAGCAGCAAAGAAGGGGATACAGAGACCCAGTACTTC
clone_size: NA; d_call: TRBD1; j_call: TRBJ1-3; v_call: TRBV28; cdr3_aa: CASSFQTGAGGNTIYF; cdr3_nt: TGTGCCAGCAGTTTCCAAACAGGGGCAGGTGGAAACACCATATATTTT
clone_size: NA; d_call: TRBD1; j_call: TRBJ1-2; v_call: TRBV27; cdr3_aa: CASSTDRDYGYTF; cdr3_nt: TGTGCCAGCAGTACCGACAGGGACTATGGCTACACCTTC
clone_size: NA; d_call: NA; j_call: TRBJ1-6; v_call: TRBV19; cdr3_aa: CASSITSLDSPLHF; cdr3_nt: TGTGCCAGTAGTATTACATCCCTTGATTCACCCCTCCACTTT
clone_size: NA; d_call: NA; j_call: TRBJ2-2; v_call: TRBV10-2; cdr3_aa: CASSTGNTGELFF; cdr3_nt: TGCGCCAGCAGTACAGGGAACACCGGGGAGCTGTTTTTT
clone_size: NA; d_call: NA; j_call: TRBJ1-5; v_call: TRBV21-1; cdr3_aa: CASSKAHRLNQPQHF; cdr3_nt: TGTGCCAGCAGCAAAGCGCACAGGCTTAATCAGCCCCAGCATTTT
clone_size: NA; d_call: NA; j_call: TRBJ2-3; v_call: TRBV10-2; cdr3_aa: CASRQGGIDTQYF; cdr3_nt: TGCGCCAGCAGACAGGGGGGGATAGATACGCAGTATTTT
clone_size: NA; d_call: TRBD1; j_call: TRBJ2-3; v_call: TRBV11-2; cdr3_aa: CASSLGDRGWGTDTQYF; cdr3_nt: TGTGCCAGCAGCTTAGGGGACAGGGGGTGGGGCACAGATACGCAGTATTTT
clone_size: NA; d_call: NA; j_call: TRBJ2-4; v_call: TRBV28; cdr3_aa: CASSSDWWGVAKNIQYF; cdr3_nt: TGTGCCAGCAGTTCGGACTGGTGGGGGGTAGCCAAAAACATTCAGTACTTC
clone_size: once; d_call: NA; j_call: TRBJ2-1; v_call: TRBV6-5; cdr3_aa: CASRLDYEQFF; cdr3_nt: TGTGCCAGCAGGCTAGACTATGAGCAGTTCTTC
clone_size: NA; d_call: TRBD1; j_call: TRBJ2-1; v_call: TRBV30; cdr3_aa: CAWSVRGQGTYNEQFF; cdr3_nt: TGTGCCTGGAGTGTTAGGGGACAGGGAACCTACAATGAGCAGTTCTTC
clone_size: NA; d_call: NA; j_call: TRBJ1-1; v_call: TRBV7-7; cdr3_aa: CASSPIQSNTEAFF; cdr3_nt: TGTGCTAGCAGCCCAATACAGAGCAACACTGAAGCTTTCTTT
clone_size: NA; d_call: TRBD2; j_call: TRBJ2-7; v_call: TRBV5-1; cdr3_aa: CASTREGGLSEQYF; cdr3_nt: TGCGCCAGCACCCGCGAGGGAGGGTTGAGCGAGCAGTACTTC
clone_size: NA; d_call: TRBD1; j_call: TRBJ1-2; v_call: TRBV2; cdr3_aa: CASSEVDRGLYGYTF; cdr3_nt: TGTGCCAGCAGTGAAGTTGACAGGGGACTCTATGGCTACACCTTC
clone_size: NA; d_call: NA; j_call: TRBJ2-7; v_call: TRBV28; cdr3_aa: CASSLPGILVNEQYF; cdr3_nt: TGTGCCAGCAGTTTACCAGGGATACTCGTGAACGAGCAGTACTTC
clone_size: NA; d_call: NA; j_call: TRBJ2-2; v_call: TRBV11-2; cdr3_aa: CAYTTTNTGELFF; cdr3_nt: TGTGCGTACACCACTACGAACACCGGGGAGCTGTTTTTT
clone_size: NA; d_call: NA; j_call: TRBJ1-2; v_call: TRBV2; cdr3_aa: CASSEGALSYGYTF; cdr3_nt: TGTGCCAGCAGTGAAGGGGCGCTATCCTATGGCTACACCTTC
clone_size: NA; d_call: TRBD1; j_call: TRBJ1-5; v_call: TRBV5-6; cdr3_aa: CASSLMAGGHQPQHF; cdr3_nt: TGTGCCAGCAGCTTGATGGCAGGGGGGCATCAGCCCCAGCATTTT
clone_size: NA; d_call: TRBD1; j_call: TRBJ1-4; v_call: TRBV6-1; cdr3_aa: CASSEWTGPNEKLFF; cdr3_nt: TGTGCCAGCAGTGAGTGGACAGGGCCTAATGAAAAACTGTTTTTT
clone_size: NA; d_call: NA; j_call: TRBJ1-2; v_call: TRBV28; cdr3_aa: CASSPILQGGYGYTF; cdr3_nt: TGTGCCAGCAGTCCCATCCTACAGGGAGGGTATGGCTACACCTTC
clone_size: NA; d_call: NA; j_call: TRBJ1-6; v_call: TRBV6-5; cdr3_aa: CASSWFRRSNSPLHF; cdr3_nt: TGTGCCAGCAGTTGGTTCAGACGGAGCAATTCACCCCTCCACTTT
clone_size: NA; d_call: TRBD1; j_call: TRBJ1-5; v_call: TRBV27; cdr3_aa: CASSLSGTGGDQPQHF; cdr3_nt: TGTGCCAGCAGTTTATCCGGGACAGGGGGGGATCAGCCCCAGCATTTT
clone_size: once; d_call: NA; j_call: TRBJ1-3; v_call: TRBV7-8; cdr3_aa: CASSASRPEPSGNTIYF; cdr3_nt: TGTGCCAGCAGCGCCTCCAGGCCCGAACCCTCTGGAAACACCATATATTTT
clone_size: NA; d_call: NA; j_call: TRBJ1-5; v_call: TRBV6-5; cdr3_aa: CASRRQTNQPQHF; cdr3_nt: TGTGCCAGCAGAAGACAGACCAATCAGCCCCAGCATTTT
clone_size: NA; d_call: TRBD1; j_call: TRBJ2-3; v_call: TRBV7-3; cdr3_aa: CASSYTGVDTQYF; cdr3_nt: TGTGCCAGCAGCTACACAGGGGTAGATACGCAGTATTTT
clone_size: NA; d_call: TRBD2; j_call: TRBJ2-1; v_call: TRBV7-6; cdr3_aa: CASSSGTSGYNEQFF; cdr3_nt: TGTGCCAGCAGCTCCGGGACTAGCGGTTACAATGAGCAGTTCTTC
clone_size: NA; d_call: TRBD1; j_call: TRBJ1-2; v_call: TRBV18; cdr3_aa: CASSPTQGIRYTF; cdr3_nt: TGTGCCAGCTCACCCACACAGGGGATCCGCTACACCTTC
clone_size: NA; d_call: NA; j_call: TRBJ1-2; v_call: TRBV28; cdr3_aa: CASSLAGWGSGYTF; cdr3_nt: TGTGCCAGCAGTTTAGCGGGATGGGGCTCTGGCTACACCTTC
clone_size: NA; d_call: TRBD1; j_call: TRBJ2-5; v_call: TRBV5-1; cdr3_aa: CASSPEGTGQETQYF; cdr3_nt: TGCGCCAGCAGCCCAGAGGGGACAGGTCAAGAGACCCAGTACTTC
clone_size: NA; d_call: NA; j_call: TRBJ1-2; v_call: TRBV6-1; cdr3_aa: CASSENRRANKGYTF; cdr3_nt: TGTGCCAGCAGTGAGAACAGGAGAGCTAATAAGGGCTACACCTTC
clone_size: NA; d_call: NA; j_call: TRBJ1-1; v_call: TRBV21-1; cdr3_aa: CASSKGVQGRNTEAFF; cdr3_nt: TGTGCCAGCAGCAAAGGGGTACAGGGGAGGAACACTGAAGCTTTCTTT